The 9 T cell receptor beta chains below were found in one sample sequenced in a study of cytomegalovirus exposure and HLA in healthy donors. The PCR contained 60 Vbeta and 13 Jbeta primers. TCRdb's table, derived via immunoSEQ multiplex PCR, lists solely in-frame clones and lacks some. The top ten hold roughly 0.9% of the sample, which has some 110,000 clones, roughly 68% seen once. Sequenced material: PBMCs. The receptors shown here come from a woman aged 25 to 45 in good health and CMV-seronegative.

This sequence joins TRBV6-1 and TRBJ2-1; unclear D gene. The V end lost 1 base, the J end lost 10 bases, and 11 bases lay between the germline ends. The CDR3 is 13 residues long. Germline values: CDR1 MNHNS, CDR2 SASEGT. The CDR3 nucleotides read TGTGCCAGCAGTGAAGACAGCTTTGGAGAGCAGTTCTTC. This gives the protein CASSEDSFGEQFF.

The CDR3 bases are TGTGCCAGCAGTGGGGCCAGGGCCGAAAAACTGTTTTTT. The encoded protein is CASSGARAEKLFF. This chain connects TRBV25-1 to TRBJ1-4; the D gene is possibly TRBD1 (5 bases). V was pared by 4 bases and J by 8 bases, with 11 bases between. Germline values: CDR1 MGHDK, CDR2 SYGVNS. The CDR3 spans 13 residues.

This rearrangement joins TRBV4-1 to TRBJ2-1; D might be TRBD2 (5 bases). CDR1 MGHRA and CDR2 YSYEKL come from the germline V gene. This CDR3 spans 14 amino acids. V was shortened by 0 bases and J by 7 bases, with 10 bases between the two germline ends. CDR3 in amino acids: CASSQDVPGNEQFF. The CDR3 DNA sequence: TGCGCCAGCAGCCAAGATGTTCCGGGGAATGAGCAGTTCTTC.

J is TRBJ2-3 and V is TRBV14, with D uncertain. The V and J ends lost 8 bases and 2 bases respectively, with 14 bases between them. CDR1 SGHDN and CDR2 FVKESK come from the germline V gene. The CDR3 runs to 14 residues. The CDR3 here is CASSPLLDTDTQYF. CDR3 sequence (DNA): TGTGCCAGCTCCCCTCTATTAGACACAGATACGCAGTATTTT.

The chain links TRBV7-6 to TRBJ2-3, with 7 positions matching TRBD2. The CDR3 length is 15 residues. Germline-derived CDR1 and CDR2 are SGHVS and FNYEAQ. V shed 3 bases, J shed 5 bases, and the junction held 8 bases outside the gene matches. CDR3 in amino acids: CASSFGGGPGDTQYF. The CDR3 DNA reads TGTGCCAGCAGCTTTGGGGGAGGGCCCGGAGATACGCAGTATTTT.

This clone was seen a handful of times. This rearrangement joins TRBV7-8 to TRBJ2-1, with TRBD2 matching over 10 bases. The CDR3 length is 16 residues. Germline V gene data show CDR1 as SGHVS and CDR2 as FQNEAQ. V lost 3 bases to trimming and J lost 8 bases; unmatched junction nucleotides: 10. CDR3 sequence reads: CASSLWGLARSDEQFF. CDR3 in DNA: TGTGCCAGCAGCTTGTGGGGACTAGCGAGGTCCGATGAGCAGTTCTTC.

The genes are TRBV7-8 and TRBJ2-1, with D possibly being TRBD1 (6 bases). This CDR3 has 14 residues. The V gene lost 5 bases and the J gene lost 9 bases, with 17 bases spanning the gap. Per germline, CDR1 SGHVS and CDR2 FQNEAQ. The CDR3 DNA is TGTGCCAGCAGCCCAAGACAGATAGGGGGTGAGCAGTTCTTC. Residues: CASSPRQIGGEQFF.

The genes are TRBV5-6 and TRBJ1-5, with TRBD1 as a possible D gene (6 bases). The CDR3 is 15 residues long. Germline V lookup: CDR1 SGHDT, CDR2 YYEEEE. Trimming left V 2 bases short and J 2 bases short, with 11 bases between. The CDR3 DNA reads as TGTGCCAGCAGCTTAGGGGGAATGGGCAATCAGCCCCAGCATTTT. This codes for CASSLGGMGNQPQHF.

The rearrangement links TRBV5-4 to TRBJ1-2; D unclear. Germline V CDR1 and CDR2: SGHNT, YYREEE (reference sequence). This CDR3 comprises 12 residues. V was shortened by 4 bases and J by 8 bases, with 12 bases between the two germline ends. CDR3 bases: TGTGCCAGCAGCATTGGAGAACGGGGCTACACCTTC. Residues: CASSIGERGYTF.